The 7 T cell receptor beta chains in this list originate from one sample, sequenced in a study of T cells and copy number aberrations in small-cell lung cancer. The repertoire was sequenced with immunoSEQ multiplex PCR; TCRdb's copy has only in-frame clones and lacks some. The profile shows around 2,500 clones, 65% to 80% of them singletons. The sequenced sample was normal tissue next to the tumor. These receptors all come from a man in his sixties with small cell lung cancer.

The J gene is TRBJ1-2, the V gene TRBV15; D is possibly TRBD1 (6 bases). V lost 0 bases and J 3 bases, leaving 14 bases between the germline ends. CDR3 length equals 16 residues. The V gene's germline CDR1 is LNHNV and CDR2 YYDKDF (reference sequence). For the CDR3, the DNA is TGTGCCACCAGCAGAGATTCCGGGACATCTCACTATGGCTACACCTTC. This translates into CATSRDSGTSHYGYTF.

This rearrangement joins TRBV4-1 to TRBJ1-5; tentatively, D is TRBD1 (6 bases). The CDR3 totals 14 residues. Trimming cost V 5 bases and J 0 bases, with 8 bases left between them. CDR1 and CDR2 from the germline V gene are MGHRA and YSYEKL. The CDR3 nucleotides read TGCGCCAGCAGCGTGGGACATAGCAATCAGCCCCAGCATTTT. The encoded protein is CASSVGHSNQPQHF.

V gene TRBV7-9 combines with J gene TRBJ1-4; D uncertain. The CDR3 is made up of 14 amino acids. Germline V gives CDR1 SEHNR, CDR2 FQNEAQ (reference sequence). V lost 5 bases and J 6 bases, leaving 13 bases between the germline ends. The CDR3 spells CASSPGQDYEKLFF. For the CDR3, the DNA is TGTGCCAGCAGCCCTGGGCAGGACTATGAAAAACTGTTTTTT.

The sample holds one count of this clone. The V and J genes are TRBV7-9 and TRBJ2-4; the match to TRBD2 covers 12 bases. V shed 1 base and J 5 bases; nucleotides not matched to a gene: 3. Germline CDR1 reads SEHNR; CDR2 reads FQNEAQ (reference sequence). CDR3 length: 16 residues. CDR3 in amino acids: CASSLGLAGGQNIQYF. CDR3 nucleotide sequence: TGTGCCAGCAGCTTAGGTCTAGCGGGAGGGCAAAACATTCAGTACTTC.

This clone was observed a few times. The CDR3 is CASSEGFGDTDYNEQFF. CDR3 DNA sequence: TGTGCCAGCAGTGAGGGTTTCGGGGACACGGATTACAATGAGCAGTTCTTC. V usage is TRBV6-1 and J usage is TRBJ2-1, with a possible D match to TRBD1 (6 bases). V was pared by 3 bases and J by 4 bases, with 19 bases between. The CDR3 length is 17 residues. The V gene's germline CDR1 is MNHNS and CDR2 SASEGT.

The table lists this clone with a count of one. This chain connects TRBV27 to TRBJ2-5; weak D call: TRBD1 (7 bases). CDR3 length equals 13 residues. The ends were cut back, 10 bases at V and 1 base at J, with 13 bases in the middle. CDR1 is MNHEY, CDR2 SMNVEV, per germline (reference sequence). CDR3 region: CATAGQIQETQYF. The CDR3 DNA is TGTGCCACCGCGGGACAGATCCAAGAGACCCAGTACTTC.

V usage is TRBV27 and J usage is TRBJ2-7; 8 bases are a match to TRBD1. Germline V gene lookup returns CDR1 MNHEY and CDR2 SMNVEV (reference sequence). Trimming took 0 bases from V and 3 from J; bases not matched to a gene: 4. This CDR3 spans 15 amino acids. CDR3 region: CASSLSFRGLYEQYF. The CDR3, as DNA: TGTGCCAGCAGTTTATCCTTCAGGGGGCTCTACGAGCAGTACTTC.